Listed here are 5 T cell receptor beta chains from one sample, sequenced in a study of CD8 T cells in ankylosing spondylitis. Their antigens remain unidentified. Study-level findings and limits: In ankylosing spondylitis blood, a motif of fewer than 10 highly homologous TCR beta variants appeared characteristic.

A single record per CDR3 protein comes from TCRdb applying MiXCR to the 5' RACE reads. The sample consists of around 490,000 distinct CDR3 sequences, 5.3% of them appearing once. The sequencing input was blood, either unsorted or a sorted T cell fraction (not recorded which). The receptor source for this set is a male donor with ankylosing spondylitis.

This clonotype was seen at least ten times. V usage is TRBV24-1 and J usage is TRBJ2-2; D gene ambiguous. The V gene lost 5 bases and the J gene lost 6 bases, with 21 bases spanning the gap. From germline, CDR1 is KGHDR and CDR2 SFDVKD. This CDR3 has 17 amino acids. CDR3 in amino acids: CATSVGRLLVIAGELFF. In nucleotides, the CDR3 is TGTGCCACCAGTGTGGGTCGCTTGTTGGTGATCGCCGGGGAGCTGTTTTTT.

This clonotype was seen ten or more times. The rearrangement uses TRBV9 and TRBJ2-7, with no clear D. V lost 0 bases, J lost 1 base, and 8 bases lay in between. The CDR3 loop spans 14 amino acids. The germline V gene has CDR1 SGDLS and CDR2 YYNGEE. For the CDR3, the DNA is TGTGCCAGCAGCGTAGAGGCAGTATCCTACGAGCAGTACTTC. Its protein is CASSVEAVSYEQYF.

The J gene is TRBJ2-7, the V gene TRBV5-1; D is perhaps TRBD1 (5 bases). This CDR3 contains 16 residues. Germline V CDR1 and CDR2: SGHRS, YFSETQ. The V end was cut by 7 bases, the J end by 0 bases, with 20 bases between. CDR3 nucleotides: TGCGCCAGCTCCCCTCAAGGGGCCAGGACCTCCTACGAGCAGTACTTC. Translated, it gives CASSPQGARTSYEQYF.

This clonotype was counted ten times or more. The rearrangement uses TRBV28 and TRBJ2-1; D might be TRBD1 (7 bases). Germline lookup yields CDR1 MDHEN and CDR2 SYDVKM. The V end was cut by 3 bases, the J end by 3 bases, with 15 bases between. The CDR3 extends over 16 amino acids. The CDR3 protein is CASSFPSGGLYNEQFF. The CDR3 coding sequence is TGTGCCAGCAGTTTCCCTTCAGGGGGGCTCTACAATGAGCAGTTCTTC. The full variable domain, its missing parts supplied by reference TRBV28 and TRBJ2-1, is DVKVTQSSRYLVKRTGEKVFLECVQDMDHENMFWYRQDPGLGLRLIYFSYDVKMKEKGDIPEGYSVSREKKERFSLILESASTNQTSMYLCASSFPSGGLYNEQFFGPGTRLTVL.

Many counts were recorded for this clonotype. The rearrangement joins TRBV20-1 to TRBJ1-3; D is uncertain. This CDR3 has 12 residues. Germline V gene sequence: CDR1 DFQATT, CDR2 SNEGSKA (reference sequence). The V end was cut by 6 bases, the J end by 2 bases, with 8 bases between. CDR3 protein: CSAPLAGNTIYF. CDR3 coding DNA: TGCAGTGCCCCGCTTGCTGGAAACACCATATATTTT.